This T cell receptor beta chain is drawn from a study of shared clonotypes between healthy human individuals. Study-level background: Each donor's CD8 memory used one plate, CD8 naive two, each CD4 subset three.

Sequencing was at deep level. Each cell subset's genomic DNA was divided evenly among several immunoSEQ plates. Libraries were prepared by immunoSEQ multiplex PCR; TCRdb keeps only in-frame clonotypes and omits some of them. Of about 2.4 million clones listed, more than 80% are singletons. Study-level points and caveats: For naive CD4 cells, roughly 5% of clonotypes were shared across a handful of donors.

The CDR3 sequence is 11 residues long. The V end lost 7 bases, the J end lost 3 bases, and 7 bases lay between the germline ends. The germline V gene encodes CDR1 MNHEY and CDR2 SVGAGI. A single count supports this clone. What it recognizes is unknown. Other DNA sequences in the sample encode the same CDR3. This clonotype was sampled from a man aged 18 to 29 in good health. Sequenced: naive CD4+ T cells sorted from blood. The subset denotes: CD45RA+ positively selected. V and J are TRBV6-5 and TRBJ2-7; D gene unclear. This CDR3 reads CASTRNYEQYF. The DNA for the CDR3 is TGTGCCAGCACTAGAAACTACGAGCAGTACTTC.